The rows below give T cell receptor beta chains drawn from one sample of a study of neoadjuvant nivolumab and ipilimumab in lung cancer. Using immunoSEQ multiplex PCR, the repertoire was profiled, and TCRdb retains in-frame clones only, with some absent. The sample has 24,000 or so clones, less than 90% seen once; the top ten hold about 6.5%. The sample consisted of peripheral blood, taken before neoadjuvant nivolumab, alone or with ipilimumab. The source is an adult with non-small cell lung cancer. CDR3s include the opening cysteine and the closing phenylalanine or tryptophan. A D gene is named only where the DNA matches it firmly. Rows give clone size only sometimes, using once, few, many, or a class for an expanded clone.

>NA|NA|TRBV27|TRBJ2-3
CASSLLNPGDTQYF
TGTGCCAGCAGTTTACTAAACCCCGGAGATACGCAGTATTTT
>NA|NA|TRBV15|TRBJ1-6
CATSRALRGNSPLHF
TGTGCCACCAGCAGAGCACTAAGGGGTAATTCACCCCTCCACTTT
>NA|NA|TRBV9|TRBJ1-3
CASSVGGVANTIYF
TGTGCCAGCAGCGTAGGAGGGGTTGCAAACACCATATATTTT
>TRBD1|NA|TRBV6-1|TRBJ1-4
CASSGRTGINATNEKLFF
TGTGCCAGCAGTGGTAGGACAGGCATAAATGCAACTAATGAAAAACTGTTTTTT
>TRBD1|NA|TRBV4-2|TRBJ2-3
CASSQVQGATDTQYF
TGTGCCAGCAGCCAAGTTCAGGGGGCGACAGATACGCAGTATTTT
>TRBD2|NA|TRBV5-1|TRBJ2-1
CASSLGGLADNEQFF
TGCGCCAGCAGCTTGGGTGGACTAGCGGACAATGAGCAGTTCTTC
>NA|few|TRBV18|TRBJ1-2
CASSIRDPENYGYTF
TGTGCCAGCTCAATCAGGGATCCGGAGAACTATGGCTACACCTTC
>NA|NA|TRBV28|TRBJ2-7
CALSRQGFSYEQYF
TGTGCCCTTAGCCGGCAGGGATTCTCCTACGAGCAGTACTTC
>TRBD2|NA|TRBV5-1|TRBJ2-7
CASSPTRGSYEQYF
TGCGCCAGCAGCCCCACGCGGGGGTCCTACGAGCAGTACTTC
>NA|NA|TRBV2|TRBJ2-7
CASSEGGYEQYF
TGTGCCAGCAGTGAGGGTGGTTACGAGCAGTACTTC
>NA|NA|TRBV7-8|TRBJ1-1
CASSLAGLEAFF
TGTGCCAGCAGCTTAGCTGGGTTAGAAGCTTTCTTT
>TRBD2|NA|TRBV5-1|TRBJ2-3
CASSFGTSVTDTQYF
TGCGCCAGCAGCTTCGGGACTAGCGTCACAGATACGCAGTATTTT
>NA|few|TRBV2|TRBJ2-7
CASSIREQYF
TGTGCCAGCAGCATCCGCGAGCAGTACTTC
>NA|NA|TRBV19|TRBJ1-5
CATKEEGNQPQHF
TGTGCCACCAAAGAGGAAGGCAATCAGCCCCAGCATTTT
>NA|NA|TRBV5-6|TRBJ2-7
CASSFLISSYEQYF
TGTGCCAGCAGCTTTTTAATTAGCTCCTACGAGCAGTACTTC
>NA|NA|TRBV12-1|TRBJ1-2
CASSFEGAGYGYTF
TGTGCCAGCAGCTTTGAAGGGGCCGGGTATGGCTACACCTTC
>TRBD1|NA|TRBV7-3|TRBJ2-7
CASSSRAGRGYEQYF
TGTGCCAGCAGCTCAAGGGCGGGCAGGGGGTACGAGCAGTACTTC
>NA|NA|TRBV5-6|TRBJ2-2
CASSLDSTRATGELFF
TGTGCCAGCAGCTTGGACAGTACCCGAGCCACCGGGGAGCTGTTTTTT
>TRBD2|NA|TRBV5-1|TRBJ2-3
CASSTGGASTDTQYF
TGCGCCAGCAGCACCGGGGGGGCGTCCACAGATACGCAGTATTTT
>TRBD1|once|TRBV5-1|TRBJ1-1
CASSLVQGGNTEAFF
TGCGCCAGCAGCTTGGTCCAGGGGGGGAACACTGAAGCTTTCTTT
>NA|NA|TRBV5-1|TRBJ1-4
CASSLPRTDDTTNEKLFF
TGCGCCAGCAGCTTGCCCAGGACAGACGATACAACTAATGAAAAACTGTTTTTT
>NA|NA|TRBV10-3|TRBJ2-1
CAISEEHNEQFF
TGTGCCATCAGTGAAGAACACAATGAGCAGTTCTTC
>NA|NA|TRBV7-3|TRBJ2-3
CASSLTSQGTDTQYF
TGTGCCAGCAGCTTAACCTCACAGGGCACAGATACGCAGTATTTT
>NA|once|TRBV7-9|TRBJ1-1
CASILRGVDTEAFF
TGTGCCAGCATCTTAAGGGGTGTTGACACTGAAGCTTTCTTT
>TRBD1|NA|TRBV4-3|TRBJ2-3
CASSDRGRVDTQYF
TGCGCCAGCAGCGACAGGGGGCGGGTAGATACGCAGTATTTT
>NA|NA|TRBV28|TRBJ2-7
CASNMHRPYEQYF
TGTGCCAGCAACATGCACAGACCCTACGAGCAGTACTTC
>NA|NA|TRBV27|TRBJ2-2
CASSLYLSGNTGELFF
TGTGCCAGCAGTTTATACCTTTCCGGGAACACCGGGGAGCTGTTTTTT
>NA|NA|TRBV5-1|TRBJ1-2
CASSLAAWYNYGYTF
TGCGCCAGCAGCTTGGCCGCGTGGTACAACTATGGCTACACCTTC
>TRBD1|NA|TRBV7-2|TRBJ2-4
CASSPELGQMNIQYF
TGTGCCAGCAGCCCCGAGCTGGGACAGATGAACATTCAGTACTTC
>NA|NA|TRBV5-1|TRBJ1-1
CASRGNEAFF
TGCGCCAGCAGGGGGAATGAAGCTTTCTTT
>TRBD1|few|TRBV28|TRBJ2-7
CASSRTGRSYEQYF
TGTGCCAGCAGCCGGACAGGAAGGTCCTACGAGCAGTACTTC
>NA|NA|TRBV10-3|TRBJ1-6
CAGRAEYNSPLHF
TGTGCCGGGCGAGCGGAGTATAATTCACCCCTCCACTTT
>TRBD1|NA|TRBV7-9|TRBJ1-2
CASSQIDRGNYGYTF
TGTGCCAGCAGCCAGATCGACAGGGGCAACTATGGCTACACCTTC
>NA|NA|TRBV5-1|TRBJ2-3
CASSPEVVGGGTDTQYF
TGCGCCAGCAGCCCGGAGGTGGTGGGGGGTGGCACAGATACGCAGTATTTT
>NA|NA|TRBV7-3|TRBJ2-2
CASSLRATNTGELFF
TGTGCCAGCAGCCTCCGGGCCACGAACACCGGGGAGCTGTTTTTT
>TRBD1|NA|TRBV5-1|TRBJ2-5
CASSSGTGREETQYF
TGCGCCAGCAGCTCCGGGACAGGGCGGGAGGAGACCCAGTACTTC
>TRBD2|NA|TRBV9|TRBJ2-5
CASSVGESGGRQETQYF
TGTGCCAGCAGCGTAGGGGAAAGCGGGGGGAGGCAAGAGACCCAGTACTTC
>NA|NA|TRBV10-3|TRBJ1-2
CAISDRDPGYTF
TGTGCCATCAGTGACAGGGACCCCGGCTACACCTTC
>NA|NA|TRBV11-2|TRBJ1-3
CASSLGGSSGNTIYF
TGTGCCAGCAGCTTAGGAGGGAGCTCTGGAAACACCATATATTTT
>NA|NA|TRBV7-2|TRBJ2-5
CASSLIRQSKTQYF
TGTGCCAGCAGCTTAATACGACAAAGTAAGACCCAGTACTTC
>NA|NA|TRBV15|TRBJ2-5
CATSRDPQETQYF
TGTGCCACCAGCAGGGACCCCCAAGAGACCCAGTACTTC
>TRBD1|NA|TRBV19|TRBJ2-7
CASRLTGGHEQYF
TGTGCCAGTAGACTCACAGGGGGCCACGAGCAGTACTTC
>TRBD2|NA|TRBV9|TRBJ2-3
CASSVAGTSPDTQYF
TGTGCCAGCAGCGTAGCTGGGACTAGCCCAGATACGCAGTATTTT
>NA|NA|TRBV28|TRBJ1-1
CASSFRGWNTEAFF
TGTGCCAGCAGTTTTAGGGGGTGGAACACTGAAGCTTTCTTT
>NA|once|TRBV4-2|TRBJ2-5
CASSQDRGETQYF
TGTGCCAGCAGCCAAGATCGGGGGGAGACCCAGTACTTC
>NA|NA|TRBV7-9|TRBJ2-3
CASSFLQGSDTQYF
TGTGCCAGCAGCTTTTTACAGGGCTCAGATACGCAGTATTTT
>NA|once|TRBV7-9|TRBJ2-5
CASSHPTGPQETQYF
TGTGCCAGCAGCCATCCGACGGGTCCCCAAGAGACCCAGTACTTC